Listed below are T cell receptor beta chains from one sample, sequenced in a study of beta chain features in type 1 diabetes. Produced via immunoSEQ multiplex PCR; TCRdb's table is partial and in-frame only. The sample yields roughly 730,000 clones, 13% seen once. The sample was naive CD4+ T cells from blood. The receptors originated from a man aged 18-30 years with type 1 diabetes. Both conserved end residues are part of each CDR3. The D gene is left open where the match is weak. The size field is filled for only some rows; it gives once, few, many or a size class.

V	size	length	D	J	CDR3	DNA
TRBV2	-	15	TRBD2	TRBJ2-5	CASMSSGGYQETQYF	TGTGCCAGCATGTCTAGCGGGGGATACCAAGAGACCCAGTACTTC
TRBV19	-	14	-	TRBJ2-3	CASSTGQYTDTQYF	TGTGCCAGTAGTACCGGACAGTACACAGATACGCAGTATTTT
TRBV30	few	14	-	TRBJ1-3	CAWSTGSSGNTIYF	TGTGCCTGGTCTACAGGGAGCTCTGGAAACACCATATATTTT
TRBV5-1	-	16	TRBD1	TRBJ1-6	CASRDGQGIYNSPLHF	TGCGCCAGCCGGGACGGACAGGGGATCTATAATTCACCCCTCCACTTT
TRBV15	few	13	-	TRBJ1-4	CATSRGPNEKLFF	TGTGCCACCAGCAGAGGACCTAATGAAAAACTGTTTTTT
TRBV10-3	few	14	TRBD2	TRBJ2-1	CAISQRGAYNEQFF	TGTGCCATCAGTCAGCGGGGGGCATACAATGAGCAGTTCTTC
TRBV5-1	-	14	TRBD1	TRBJ2-5	CASSGDSYQETQYF	TGCGCCAGCAGCGGGGACAGCTATCAAGAGACCCAGTACTTC
TRBV19	-	15	-	TRBJ2-2	CASSTGGADTGELFF	TGTGCCAGTAGTACTGGGGGGGCCGACACCGGGGAGCTGTTTTTT
TRBV4-1	-	16	-	TRBJ1-5	CASSQWLRDSNQPQHF	TGCGCCAGCAGCCAGTGGCTCCGGGACAGCAATCAGCCCCAGCATTTT
TRBV7-9	-	16	TRBD1	TRBJ1-2	CASSLVSWDSAYGYTF	TGTGCCAGCAGCTTAGTGTCGTGGGACAGTGCCTATGGCTACACCTTC
TRBV28	-	16	TRBD1	TRBJ1-2	CASSSGQAVTRYGYTF	TGTGCCAGCAGTTCAGGACAGGCCGTCACCCGCTATGGCTACACCTTC
TRBV11-2	-	16	TRBD1	TRBJ2-1	CASSLGRTGGIDEQFF	TGTGCCAGCAGCTTAGGTCGGACAGGGGGCATCGATGAGCAGTTCTTC
TRBV27	-	14	TRBD1	TRBJ2-2	CASSRDRGAGELFF	TGTGCCAGCAGTCGCGACAGGGGAGCCGGGGAGCTGTTTTTT
TRBV7-9	few	16	-	TRBJ1-1	CASSKLVAGARPEAFF	TGTGCCAGCAGCAAGCTCGTGGCAGGGGCGCGACCTGAAGCTTTCTTT
TRBV28	few	16	TRBD1	TRBJ2-2	CASSSSGTGRPGELFF	TGTGCCAGCAGTTCCTCCGGGACAGGGCGGCCCGGGGAGCTGTTTTTT
TRBV10-1	few	13	-	TRBJ2-5	CASSGASGETQYF	TGCGCCAGCAGTGGTGCCTCTGGAGAGACCCAGTACTTC
TRBV11-3	-	12	-	TRBJ1-1	CASSFKDTEAFF	TGTGCCAGCAGCTTCAAGGACACTGAAGCTTTCTTT
TRBV30	few	11	-	TRBJ1-2	CAWSVHPGYTF	TGTGCCTGGAGTGTACATCCTGGCTACACCTTC
TRBV30	few	15	TRBD1	TRBJ1-3	CAWSVADRVGNTIYF	TGTGCCTGGAGTGTCGCGGACAGGGTTGGAAACACCATATATTTT
TRBV28	-	11	-	TRBJ1-5	CASSTNQPQHF	TGTGCCAGCAGCACAAATCAGCCCCAGCATTTT
TRBV9	few	14	-	TRBJ2-1	CASSVVGVGNEQFF	TGTGCCAGCAGCGTAGTTGGGGTAGGGAATGAGCAGTTCTTC
TRBV28	-	16	-	TRBJ2-7	CASSFSGTFSSYEQYF	TGTGCCAGCAGTTTCTCCGGGACATTCAGCTCCTACGAGCAGTACTTC
TRBV9	few	16	TRBD2	TRBJ2-1	CASSVGSSGGLNEQFF	TGTGCCAGCAGCGTAGGGAGTAGCGGGGGGCTGAATGAGCAGTTCTTC
TRBV30	few	12	TRBD1	TRBJ2-1	CAWSPDRVAEFF	TGTGCCTGGAGCCCAGACAGGGTGGCGGAGTTCTTC
TRBV27	-	14	TRBD2	TRBJ2-5	CASSSGLAVETQYF	TGTGCCAGCAGTTCGGGACTAGCTGTGGAGACCCAGTACTTC
TRBV13	-	16	TRBD2	TRBJ2-5	CASALRSGGAGETQYF	TGTGCCAGCGCCCTGAGGAGCGGGGGGGCCGGAGAGACCCAGTACTTC
TRBV2	few	13	-	TRBJ2-5	CASSEQGLETQYF	TGTGCCAGCAGTGAGCAGGGGCTGGAGACCCAGTACTTC
TRBV30	-	14	TRBD1	TRBJ2-3	CAWGRQGSTDTQYF	TGTGCCTGGGGTCGACAGGGCTCCACAGATACGCAGTATTTT
TRBV7-2	-	13	-	TRBJ1-1	CASSSTQNTEAFF	TGTGCCAGCAGCTCGACCCAGAACACTGAAGCTTTCTTT
TRBV18	-	15	TRBD1	TRBJ1-5	CASSPGTGDNQPQHF	TGTGCCAGCTCCCCGGGGACAGGGGATAATCAGCCCCAGCATTTT
TRBV5-6	few	12	-	TRBJ2-2	CASSWTTGELFF	TGTGCCAGCAGCTGGACCACCGGGGAGCTGTTTTTT
TRBV5-1	-	14	-	TRBJ2-1	CASSFVILDNEQFF	TGCGCCAGCAGCTTCGTCATTTTAGACAATGAGCAGTTCTTC
TRBV7-9	few	14	-	TRBJ2-5	CASSLGDPAETQYF	TGTGCCAGCAGCCTGGGGGACCCAGCCGAGACCCAGTACTTC
TRBV4-1	few	15	-	TRBJ1-2	CASSQDYGRGYGYTF	TGCGCCAGCAGCCAAGATTACGGCAGGGGCTATGGCTACACCTTC
TRBV5-1	few	10	-	TRBJ1-5	CASSLERPHF	TGCGCCAGCAGCTTGGAGCGACCGCATTTT
TRBV5-1	few	14	-	TRBJ2-7	CASSLAPGTYEQYF	TGCGCCAGCAGCTTGGCCCCAGGTACCTACGAGCAGTACTTC
TRBV15	-	18	TRBD1	TRBJ2-5	CATSREKGQVRAQETQYF	TGTGCCACCAGCAGAGAAAAGGGACAGGTCCGAGCGCAAGAGACCCAGTACTTC
TRBV6-5	-	14	-	TRBJ2-2	CASSYIVGTGELFF	TGTGCCAGCAGTTACATCGTCGGGACCGGGGAGCTGTTTTTT
TRBV7-2	few	13	-	TRBJ1-5	CASSLVMLQPQHF	TGTGCCAGCAGCTTAGTTATGCTTCAGCCCCAGCATTTT
TRBV5-1	-	17	TRBD1	TRBJ2-4	CASSLGTVGVAKNIQYF	TGCGCCAGCAGCTTAGGGACAGTTGGAGTAGCCAAAAACATTCAGTACTTC
TRBV30	-	16	TRBD1	TRBJ1-4	CAWSRQGGPTGEKLFF	TGTGCCTGGAGTCGGCAGGGGGGCCCTACCGGGGAAAAACTGTTTTTT
TRBV7-2	few	15	-	TRBJ2-7	CASSPRRSAAYEQYF	TGTGCCAGCAGCCCACGTCGTAGCGCGGCTTACGAGCAGTACTTC
TRBV7-9	few	13	-	TRBJ1-4	CASTTDSYEKLFF	TGTGCCAGCACCACGGACAGCTATGAAAAACTGTTTTTT
TRBV7-2	few	15	TRBD2	TRBJ2-3	CASSSTAGGPDTQYF	TGTGCCAGCAGCTCAACAGCGGGGGGGCCAGATACGCAGTATTTT
TRBV30	few	10	-	TRBJ1-4	CAYEKRELFF	TGTGCCTATGAAAAGAGGGAACTGTTTTTT
TRBV9	-	14	TRBD1	TRBJ1-2	CASSVGQGNYGYTF	TGTGCCAGCAGCGTTGGACAGGGTAACTATGGCTACACCTTC
TRBV2	-	13	-	TRBJ2-7	CATMDGFSYEQYF	TGTGCCACCATGGACGGTTTCTCCTACGAGCAGTACTTC
TRBV7-9	-	14	-	TRBJ1-2	CASSPDGGAYGYTF	TGTGCCAGCAGCCCAGACGGGGGAGCCTATGGCTACACCTTC
TRBV7-2	-	14	-	TRBJ1-6	CASTEGPGGSPLHF	TGTGCCAGCACCGAGGGACCCGGGGGTTCACCCCTCCACTTT
TRBV18	-	15	-	TRBJ2-7	CASSPARASSYEQYF	TGTGCCAGCTCACCAGCCAGGGCCAGCTCCTACGAGCAGTACTTC
TRBV29-1	few	13	-	TRBJ1-1	CSVDPTVNTEAFF	TGCAGCGTTGACCCAACGGTGAACACTGAAGCTTTCTTT
TRBV5-1	-	12	-	TRBJ2-1	CASNDGVNEQFF	TGCGCCAGCAACGACGGGGTCAATGAGCAGTTCTTC
TRBV11-2	-	12	-	TRBJ1-6	CASSLDRSPLHF	TGTGCCAGCAGCTTAGATCGGTCACCCCTCCACTTT
TRBV19	few	14	-	TRBJ2-4	CASSNRALKNIQYF	TGTGCCAGTAGTAACAGGGCCCTCAAAAACATTCAGTACTTC
TRBV18	few	13	-	TRBJ2-3	CASSPPGGDTQYF	TGTGCCAGCTCACCTCCCGGCGGAGATACGCAGTATTTT
TRBV28	-	15	TRBD2	TRBJ2-3	CASSLSGGWTDTQYF	TGTGCCAGCAGTTTGAGCGGGGGGTGGACAGATACGCAGTATTTT
TRBV7-2	-	18	-	TRBJ2-1	CASSPGLLRGDSYNEQFF	TGTGCCAGCAGCCCGGGCCTATTGAGGGGGGACTCCTACAATGAGCAGTTCTTC